This T cell receptor (beta chain) stems from a study of T-cell reconstitution after alpha-beta-depleted transplantation in children. This clonotype was seen only a few times. V was pared by 1 base and J by 10 bases, with 9 bases between. The CDR3 totals 13 residues. Looked up from germline, CDR1 is SGHRS and CDR2 is YFSETQ. Preparation of the TCRbeta library was carried out with unique molecular identifiers. TCRdb re-called the PCR reads through MiXCR, storing one row per CDR3 protein. The sample includes about 510,000 distinct CDR3 sequences, approximately 10% of them seen just once. The TCR originated in a female patient between 2 and 15 years old who had a stem cell transplant for aplastic anemia, so the T cells may come from the graft donor. The V gene is TRBV5-1, the J gene TRBJ1-6; no clear D gene. The sequences come from PBMCs, mostly from graft donor cells, collected 180 days after TCRalphabeta/CD19-depleted stem cell transplant. As DNA, the CDR3 is TGCGCCAGCAGCTTGCAGGTAGCGTCACCCCTCCACTTT. This translates into CASSLQVASPLHF.